This is a list of T cell receptor beta chains from one sample in a study of blood T cell repertoires in COVID-19. Clones were sequenced by immunoSEQ multiplex PCR, and TCRdb holds only the in-frame ones, with some missing. The profile shows 250,000 or so clones, roughly 86% of them singletons. The sequenced material came from peripheral blood. Source of these receptors: a man aged 35 to 55 with active or convalescent COVID-19. Both conserved end residues are trimmed from each CDR3. Fields, in order: D gene, J gene, V gene, CDR3 length, CDR3 protein. The D gene is left open where the match is weak.

d_gene: TRBD1
j_gene: TRBJ2-3
v_gene: TRBV7-9
len: 12
CDR3aa: ASSPGQTTDTQY

d_gene: TRBD1
j_gene: TRBJ2-1
v_gene: TRBV9
len: 12
CDR3aa: ASSDKYRGYEQF

d_gene: TRBD2
j_gene: TRBJ2-2
v_gene: TRBV6-5
len: 12
CDR3aa: ASSYGGGTGELF

d_gene: NA
j_gene: TRBJ2-7
v_gene: TRBV29-1
len: 10
CDR3aa: SAGEGLGEQY

d_gene: NA
j_gene: TRBJ1-1
v_gene: TRBV5-4
len: 12
CDR3aa: ASSLGGLVTEAF

d_gene: NA
j_gene: TRBJ2-1
v_gene: TRBV6-1
len: 11
CDR3aa: ASSESPPDEQF

d_gene: NA
j_gene: TRBJ1-6
v_gene: TRBV21-1
len: 15
CDR3aa: ASSWDRGSSYNSPLH

d_gene: NA
j_gene: TRBJ2-3
v_gene: TRBV7-3
len: 14
CDR3aa: ASSLTGQGTGGTQY

d_gene: NA
j_gene: TRBJ1-1
v_gene: TRBV30
len: 12
CDR3aa: AWSRKGGSTEAF

d_gene: TRBD1
j_gene: TRBJ1-1
v_gene: TRBV6-5
len: 13
CDR3aa: ASSHPRGRDTEAF

d_gene: NA
j_gene: TRBJ2-1
v_gene: TRBV11-2
len: 14
CDR3aa: ASSPARGRGYNEQF

d_gene: TRBD1
j_gene: TRBJ2-7
v_gene: TRBV24-1
len: 13
CDR3aa: ATSDRTGGAYEQY

d_gene: NA
j_gene: TRBJ1-6
v_gene: TRBV18
len: 13
CDR3aa: ASSPRDTRNSPLH

d_gene: TRBD1
j_gene: TRBJ1-5
v_gene: TRBV11-2
len: 13
CDR3aa: ASSLGRGLNQPQH

d_gene: TRBD1
j_gene: TRBJ1-6
v_gene: TRBV5-1
len: 11
CDR3aa: ASSSDRGPPLH

d_gene: NA
j_gene: TRBJ1-6
v_gene: TRBV4-1
len: 13
CDR3aa: ASSQGQSGNSPLH

d_gene: NA
j_gene: TRBJ2-7
v_gene: TRBV1
len: 11
CDR3aa: TSSQDSSYEQY

d_gene: NA
j_gene: TRBJ1-4
v_gene: TRBV18
len: 14
CDR3aa: ASSPRGGATNEKLF

d_gene: TRBD2
j_gene: TRBJ2-3
v_gene: TRBV7-2
len: 18
CDR3aa: ASSLAGVRLAGGLSDTQY

d_gene: NA
j_gene: TRBJ2-7
v_gene: TRBV19
len: 10
CDR3aa: ASSAGFNEQY

d_gene: NA
j_gene: TRBJ1-4
v_gene: TRBV29-1
len: 14
CDR3aa: SVEDLDTPTNEKLF

d_gene: TRBD2
j_gene: TRBJ2-1
v_gene: TRBV27
len: 13
CDR3aa: ASSLRGSGYNEQF

d_gene: TRBD1
j_gene: TRBJ2-7
v_gene: TRBV5-6
len: 16
CDR3aa: ASSPLGQGGSRSYEQY

d_gene: TRBD2
j_gene: TRBJ2-5
v_gene: TRBV6-2/TRBV6-3
len: 14
CDR3aa: ASSYSAGGPLETQY

d_gene: TRBD1
j_gene: TRBJ2-3
v_gene: TRBV6-4
len: 11
CDR3aa: ASGDSYTDTQY

d_gene: TRBD2
j_gene: TRBJ2-2
v_gene: TRBV5-1
len: 13
CDR3aa: ASRSSGTSSGELF

d_gene: TRBD1
j_gene: TRBJ1-3
v_gene: TRBV3-1/TRBV3-2
len: 16
CDR3aa: ASSHDLWTGVKGNTIY

d_gene: TRBD1
j_gene: TRBJ1-6
v_gene: TRBV5-1
len: 13
CDR3aa: ASSPGQGMWSPLH

d_gene: NA
j_gene: TRBJ1-5
v_gene: TRBV18
len: 13
CDR3aa: ASSPSQGSNQPQH

d_gene: TRBD1
j_gene: TRBJ1-2
v_gene: TRBV14
len: 14
CDR3aa: ASSQVPTGHTYGYT

d_gene: NA
j_gene: TRBJ2-3
v_gene: TRBV21-1
len: 16
CDR3aa: ASSKGGTLADGTDTQY